This TCR beta chain was recorded in a study of T cells in Graves' hyperthyroidism and ophthalmopathy. Study-wide results and caveats: Before onset, ophthalmopathy was predicted by the model a median around 6 months earlier. Most thyroid clonotypes expanded above 0.001 were also detected in blood.

As regards this clonotype: Its specificity is not known.

The ends lost 5 bases at V and 2 bases at J; junction bases unmatched: 6. The CDR3 extends over 15 amino acids. CDR1 is SGHTA and CDR2 is FQGNSA in the germline V gene. Clinical symptoms, serum thyroxine, TRAb, thyroid ultrasound and orbital computed tomography established diagnosis. The PBMCs were sourced from fresh peripheral blood (about 9.7 ml). Researchers took RNA transcripts and amplified the TCR beta CDR3 regions from them. HTBI primers were employed in a first-round RT-PCR of the TCR CDR3. TCRdb re-analysed the multiplex PCR reads in MiXCR, keeping a single row per CDR3 protein. This table holds approximately 300,000 distinct CDR3 sequences, around 15% found once.

V gene TRBV7-2 combines with J gene TRBJ1-5, with 7 bases that match TRBD1. This clonotype originated in a woman in her sixties with Graves' ophthalmopathy. Material: blood. The CDR3 bases are TGTGCCAGCAGCAACCGACAGGGTGGCAATCAGCCCCAGCATTTT. As protein: CASSNRQGGNQPQHF.